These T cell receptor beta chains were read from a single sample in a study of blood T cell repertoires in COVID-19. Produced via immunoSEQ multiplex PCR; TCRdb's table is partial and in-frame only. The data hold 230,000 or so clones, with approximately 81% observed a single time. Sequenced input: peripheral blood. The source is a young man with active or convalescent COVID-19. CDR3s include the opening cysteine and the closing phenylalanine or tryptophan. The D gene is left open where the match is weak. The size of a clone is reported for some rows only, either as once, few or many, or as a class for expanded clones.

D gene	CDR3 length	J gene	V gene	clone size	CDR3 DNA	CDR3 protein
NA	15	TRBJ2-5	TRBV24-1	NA	TGTGCCACCAGTGATTTGGAGGCAGACAGAGAGACCCAGTACTTC	CATSDLEADRETQYF
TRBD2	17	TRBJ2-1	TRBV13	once	TGTGCCAGCAGCTCCGTGAGTGCGGGGGGGCGCTACAATGAGCAGTTCTTC	CASSSVSAGGRYNEQFF
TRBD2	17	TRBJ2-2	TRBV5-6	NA	TGTGCCAGCAGCTTGGATGGTAGCGGGAGTTTAACCGGGGAGCTGTTTTTT	CASSLDGSGSLTGELFF
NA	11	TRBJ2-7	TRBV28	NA	TGTGCCAGTCGGGGGAACTACGAGCAGTACTTC	CASRGNYEQYF
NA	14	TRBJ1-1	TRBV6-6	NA	TGTGCCAGCAGTTACTCGGACAGGAACACTGAAGCTTTCTTT	CASSYSDRNTEAFF
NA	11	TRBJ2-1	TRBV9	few	TGTGCCAGCAGCGTAGACTATGAGCAGTTCTTC	CASSVDYEQFF
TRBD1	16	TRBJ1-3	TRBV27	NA	TGTGCCAGCAGTCTCCCGGGGACAGGCTCTGGAAACACCATATATTTT	CASSLPGTGSGNTIYF
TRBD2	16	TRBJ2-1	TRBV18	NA	TGTGCCAGCTCACTGAGCGGGGGGGCAGGTGGTAATGAGCAGTTCTTC	CASSLSGGAGGNEQFF
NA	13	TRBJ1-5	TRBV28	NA	TGTGCCAGTCCGGGACACTTCAATCAGCCCCAGCATTTT	CASPGHFNQPQHF
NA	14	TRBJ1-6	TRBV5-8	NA	TGTGCCAGCAGCGTCGCCCAGGGGCATTCACCCCTCCACTTT	CASSVAQGHSPLHF
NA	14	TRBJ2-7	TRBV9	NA	TGTGCCAGCAGCGTAAATCCCATCAATCGGGAGCAGTACTTC	CASSVNPINREQYF
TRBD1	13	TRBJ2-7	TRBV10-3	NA	TGTGCCATCAACTCAGGGGGCGGCTACGAGCAGTACTTC	CAINSGGGYEQYF
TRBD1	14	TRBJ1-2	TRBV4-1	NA	TGCGCCAGCAGCCAAGGGACAGGGAACTCTGGCTACACCTTC	CASSQGTGNSGYTF
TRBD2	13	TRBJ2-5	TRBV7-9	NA	TGTGCCAGCAGCTACGCGGGGGAAGAGACCCAGTACTTC	CASSYAGEETQYF
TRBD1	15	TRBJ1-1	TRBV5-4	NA	TGTGCCAGCAGCTTGGCTGGGACAGGGCGCACTGAAGCTTTCTTT	CASSLAGTGRTEAFF
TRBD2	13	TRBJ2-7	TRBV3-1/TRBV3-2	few	TGTGCCAGCGGCGGGAGTCCTACCTACGAGCAGTACTTC	CASGGSPTYEQYF
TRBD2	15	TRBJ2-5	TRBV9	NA	TGTGCCAGCAGCCCCACGTCCGGGGGGGAAGAGACCCAGTACTTC	CASSPTSGGEETQYF
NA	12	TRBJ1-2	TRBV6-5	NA	TGTGCCAGCTCGGCAGGGTCCTTTGGCTACACCTTC	CASSAGSFGYTF
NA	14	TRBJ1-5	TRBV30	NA	TGTGCCTGGAGTGGAGCTTATAGCAATCAGCCCCAGCATTTT	CAWSGAYSNQPQHF
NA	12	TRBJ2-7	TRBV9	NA	TGTGCCAGCAGCCCGACGGGCTACGAGCAGTACTTC	CASSPTGYEQYF
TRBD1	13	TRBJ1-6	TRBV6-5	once	TGTGCCACCTCGACAGGGTCAGCTTCACCCCTCCACTTT	CATSTGSASPLHF
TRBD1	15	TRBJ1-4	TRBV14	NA	TGTGCCAGCAGCCAACCCGGGACAGGGTCTGAAAAACTGTTTTTT	CASSQPGTGSEKLFF
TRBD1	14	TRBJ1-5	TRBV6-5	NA	TGTGCCAGCACCGACAGGGGTAGGAATCAGCCCCAGCATTTT	CASTDRGRNQPQHF
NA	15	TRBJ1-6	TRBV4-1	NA	TGCGCCAGCAGCCAGGGGGGACCCATCTATTCACCCCTCCACTTT	CASSQGGPIYSPLHF
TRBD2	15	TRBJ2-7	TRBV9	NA	TGTGCCAGCAGCACCCGGCGGGGGAGCACCTACGAGCAGTACTTC	CASSTRRGSTYEQYF
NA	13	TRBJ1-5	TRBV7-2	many	TGTGCCAGCAGCTTGACAGAGAATCAGCCCCAGCATTTT	CASSLTENQPQHF
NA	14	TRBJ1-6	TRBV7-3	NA	TGTGCCAGCAGCTTAAACAGGGTCGGATCACCCCTCCACTTT	CASSLNRVGSPLHF
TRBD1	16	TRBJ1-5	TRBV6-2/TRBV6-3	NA	TGTGCCAGCAGTTACGAGGGGACAGTTCGTAAGAAGCCCCAGCATTTT	CASSYEGTVRKKPQHF
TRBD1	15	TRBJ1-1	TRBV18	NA	TGTGCCAGCTCACCGACCAGGGGGCTGGACACTGAAGCTTTCTTT	CASSPTRGLDTEAFF
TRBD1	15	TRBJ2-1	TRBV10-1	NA	TGCGCCAGCAGTGAGTCGGGACAGGGTTCCAATGAGCAGTTCTTC	CASSESGQGSNEQFF
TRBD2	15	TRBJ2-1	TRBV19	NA	TGTGCCAGTAGTATCGCAAGCGGGGGGTATAATGAGCAGTTCTTC	CASSIASGGYNEQFF
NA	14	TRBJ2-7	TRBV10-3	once	TGTGCCATCAGTGTCGACGGCAGGGGGGACGAGCAGTACTTC	CAISVDGRGDEQYF
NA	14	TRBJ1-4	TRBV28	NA	TGTGCCAGCAGTTTCTGGAGGGGAAGTGAAAAACTGTTTTTT	CASSFWRGSEKLFF
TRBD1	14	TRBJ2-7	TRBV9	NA	TGTGCCAGCGGTCCACAGGGGTCCACCTACGAGCAGTACTTC	CASGPQGSTYEQYF
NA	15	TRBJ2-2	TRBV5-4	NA	TGTGCCAGCAGCTTGGGGCGGGGGAACACCGGGGAGCTGTTTTTT	CASSLGRGNTGELFF
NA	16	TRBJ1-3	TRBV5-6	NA	TGTGCCAGCAGCTTAAGCCAAGCCGTTGTAGGAAACACCATATATTTT	CASSLSQAVVGNTIYF
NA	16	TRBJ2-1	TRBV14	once	TGTGCCAGCAGCCCCTGGCGGGGAAGCTCCTACAATGAGCAGTTCTTC	CASSPWRGSSYNEQFF
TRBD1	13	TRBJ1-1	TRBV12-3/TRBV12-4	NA	TGTGCCAGCGTGGGACAGGGGGGCACTGAAGCTTTCTTT	CASVGQGGTEAFF
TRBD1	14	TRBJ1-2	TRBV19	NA	TGTGCCAGTAGTAGGGGACAGCCCTCCTATGGCTACACCTTC	CASSRGQPSYGYTF
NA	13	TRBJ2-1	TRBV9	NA	TGTGCCAGCAGCGTTTCACTAATCAATGAGCAGTTCTTC	CASSVSLINEQFF
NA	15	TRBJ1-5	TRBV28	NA	TGTGCCAGCAGTCTCCCCTTGGGGCCCAATCAGCCCCAGCATTTT	CASSLPLGPNQPQHF
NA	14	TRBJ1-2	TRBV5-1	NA	TGCGCCAGCAGCTTGCAGGGTGCCCCCTATGGCTACACCTTC	CASSLQGAPYGYTF
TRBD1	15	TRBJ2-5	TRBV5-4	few	TGTGCCAGCAGATTGGGACAGGGGGCAGGGGAGACCCAGTACTTC	CASRLGQGAGETQYF
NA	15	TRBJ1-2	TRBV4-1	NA	TGCGCCAGCAGCCAACTCTCGGGAGACCTATGGGGCTACACCTTC	CASSQLSGDLWGYTF
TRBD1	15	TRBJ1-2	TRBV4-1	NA	TGCGCCAGCAGCCCGACCGGGACAGGGGATTATGGCTACACCTTC	CASSPTGTGDYGYTF
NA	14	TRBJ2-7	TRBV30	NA	TGTGCCTGGCAAGGAGGGTCGGCGTCCCTCGAGCAGTACTTC	CAWQGGSASLEQYF
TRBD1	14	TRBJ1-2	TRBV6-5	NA	TGTGCCAGCAGCCCCTCCGGACAGGGGGCGGACTACACCTTC	CASSPSGQGADYTF
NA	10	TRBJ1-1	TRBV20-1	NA	TGCAGTGCCGCGTCGGACAGTCAGGGATTT	CSAASDSQGF
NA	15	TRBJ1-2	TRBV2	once	TGTGCCAGCAGTGACGGGGGGCGCTCGGTAATCGGCTACACCTTC	CASSDGGRSVIGYTF
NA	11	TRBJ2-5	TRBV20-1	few	TGCAGTGCTAGACTAGAAGAGACCCAGTACTTC	CSARLEETQYF
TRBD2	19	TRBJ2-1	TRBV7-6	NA	TGTGCCAGCGGTCCCCGAGGGACTAGCGGGGCCCCCTCCTACAATGAGCAGTTCTTC	CASGPRGTSGAPSYNEQFF
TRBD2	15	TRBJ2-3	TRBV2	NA	TGTGCCAGCAGTGAAGGAAGCGGGGGCACAGATACGCAGTATTTT	CASSEGSGGTDTQYF